In this sample, the clone carrying this T cell receptor (beta chain) turned up a few times. Its antigen is as yet unknown. The read ends 3 residues before the CDR3 terminus; that terminus is restored from the germline J gene. This specimen comes from a study of T cell clonality in common variable immunodeficiency. Overall study findings and caveats: Authors noted CVID clonality's cause needs subpopulation repertoire sequencing. CVID subjects shared fewer TCRbeta clones than healthy controls did. Common variable immunodeficiency TCR beta sequences reportedly had fewer deletions and N-nucleotide insertions.

Patients and controls were mostly of Caucasian heritage. Blood came from CVID subjects not ill and not taking immunomodulatory or immunosuppressive medication. This CDR3 is built from 15 residues. CDR1 and CDR2 from the germline V gene are MNHEY and SVGEGT. The V and J ends lost 2 bases and 0 bases respectively, with 9 bases between them. Some clones are missing from TCRdb's copy, which holds only in-frame ones; the method was immunoSEQ multiplex PCR. In total the sample includes about 19,000 clones, none of them seen once. This sequence joins TRBV6-2 or TRBV6-3 and TRBJ2-3; D gene ambiguous. The sequencing sample was made of peripheral blood mononuclear cells. The TCR originated in a human donor with common variable immunodeficiency. CDR3 residues: CASSYTESSTDTQYF. The CDR3 DNA, read in part, is TGTGCCAGCAGTTACACAGAGTCTAGCACAGATACG.